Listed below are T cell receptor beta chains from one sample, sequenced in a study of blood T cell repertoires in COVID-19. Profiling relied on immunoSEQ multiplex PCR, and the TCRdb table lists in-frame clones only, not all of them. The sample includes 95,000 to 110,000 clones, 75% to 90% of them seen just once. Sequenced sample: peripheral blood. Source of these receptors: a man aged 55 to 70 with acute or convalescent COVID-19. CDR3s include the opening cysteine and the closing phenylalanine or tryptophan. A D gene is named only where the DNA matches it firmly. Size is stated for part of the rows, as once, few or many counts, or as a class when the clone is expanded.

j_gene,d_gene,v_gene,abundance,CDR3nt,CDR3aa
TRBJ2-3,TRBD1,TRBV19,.,TGTGCCAGCTCCGGGACAGGGGTAAATTCCGGCACAGATACGCAGTATTTT,CASSGTGVNSGTDTQYF
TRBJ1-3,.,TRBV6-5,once,TGTGCCAGCAGTTACTTTCCGGGGTTCTCTGGAAACACCATATATTTT,CASSYFPGFSGNTIYF
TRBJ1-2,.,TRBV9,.,TGTGCCAGCAGCACCACCTCTCAGTTTAACTATGGCTACACCTTC,CASSTTSQFNYGYTF
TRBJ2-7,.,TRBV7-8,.,TGTGCCAGCAGCCCGGGAGATGGTCTGATGAGGGAGCAGTACTTC,CASSPGDGLMREQYF
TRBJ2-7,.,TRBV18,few,TGTGCCAGCTCACCCACAGGTACGAGCTCCTACGAGCAGTACTTC,CASSPTGTSSYEQYF
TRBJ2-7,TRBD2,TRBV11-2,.,TGTGCCAGCAGCTCCCCTCCCGGGAGGTTATACTACGAGCAGTACTTC,CASSSPPGRLYYEQYF
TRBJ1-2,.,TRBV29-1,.,TGCAGCGTTAGGGGGAGCTACTACACCTTC,CSVRGSYYTF
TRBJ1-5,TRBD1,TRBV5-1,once,TGCGCCAGCAGCCCGGGACAGGGTCAGCCCCAGCATTTT,CASSPGQGQPQHF
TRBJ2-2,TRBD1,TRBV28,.,TGTGCCAGCAGTTTTAGACAGGGCTACACCGGGGAGCTGTTTTTT,CASSFRQGYTGELFF
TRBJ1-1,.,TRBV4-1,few,TGCGCCAGCAGCCAAGACCCCCGGAACACTGAAGCTTTCTTT,CASSQDPRNTEAFF
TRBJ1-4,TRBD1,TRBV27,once,TGTGCCAGCAGATCGGACAGGGGGCGGGAAAAACTGTTTTTT,CASRSDRGREKLFF
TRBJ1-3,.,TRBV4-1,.,TGCGCCAGCAGCCAAGCCGGGTTCACCTCTGGAAACACCATATATTTT,CASSQAGFTSGNTIYF
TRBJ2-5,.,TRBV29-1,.,TGCAGCACATACCGGAGGGGATTGGAGACCCAGTACTTC,CSTYRRGLETQYF
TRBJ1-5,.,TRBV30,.,TGTGCCTGGAGTGGAGCTAGCAATCAGCCCCAGCATTTT,CAWSGASNQPQHF
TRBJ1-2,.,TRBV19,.,TGTGCCAGTAGATATTCAGCTAACTATGGCTACACCTTC,CASRYSANYGYTF
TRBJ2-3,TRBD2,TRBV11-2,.,TGTGCCAGCAGCTCGTTCCTAGCGGGAATCACAGATACGCAGTATTTT,CASSSFLAGITDTQYF
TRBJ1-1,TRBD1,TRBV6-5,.,TGTGCCAGCAGTTTACTTACAGGGGGCACTGAAGCTTTCTTT,CASSLLTGGTEAFF
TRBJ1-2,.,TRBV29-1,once,TGCAGCGTGTACACAGACAATAACTATGGCTACACCTTC,CSVYTDNNYGYTF
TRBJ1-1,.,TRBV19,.,TGTGCCAGTAGTTCGAGTATGAACACTGAAGCTTTCTTT,CASSSSMNTEAFF
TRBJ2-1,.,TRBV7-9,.,TGTGCCAGCAGCCCACTAGGGTCGGAGAGCAATGAGCAGTTCTTC,CASSPLGSESNEQFF
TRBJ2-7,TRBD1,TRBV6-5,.,TGTGCCAGCAGAACACAGGGGGTCCACGAGCAGTACTTC,CASRTQGVHEQYF
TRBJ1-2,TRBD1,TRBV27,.,TGTGCCAGCAGATTACAGGGGGCTGGCTATGGCTACACCTTC,CASRLQGAGYGYTF
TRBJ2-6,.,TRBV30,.,TGTGCCTGGGCAGGGCTCGACGTCCTGACTTTC,CAWAGLDVLTF
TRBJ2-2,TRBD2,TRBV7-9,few,TGTGCCAGCAGCTTAGACCTAGCGGGAGGGCCCTCCGGGGAGCTGTTTTTT,CASSLDLAGGPSGELFF
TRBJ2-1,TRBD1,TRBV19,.,TGTGCCAGTAGATCAAAGGGGGCTTTATACTACAATGAGCAGTTCTTC,CASRSKGALYYNEQFF
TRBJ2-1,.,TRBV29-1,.,TGCAGCGTTAATTCGGGTGAGCAGTTCTTC,CSVNSGEQFF
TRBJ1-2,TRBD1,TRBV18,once,TGTGCCAGCTCACCCCGACAGGGGGCGGGTGGCTACACCTTC,CASSPRQGAGGYTF
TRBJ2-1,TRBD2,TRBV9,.,TGTGCCAGCAGCGTAGAACTAGCGGGATACGACAATGAGCAGTTCTTC,CASSVELAGYDNEQFF
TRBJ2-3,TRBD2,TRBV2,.,TGTGCCAGCAACGGGCCTGGACTAGCAACAGATACGCAGTATTTT,CASNGPGLATDTQYF
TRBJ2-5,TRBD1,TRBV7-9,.,TGTGCCAGCAGCTTAGCACAGGGGACAGAGACCCAGTACTTC,CASSLAQGTETQYF
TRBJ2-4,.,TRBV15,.,TGTGCCACCAGAAACCCGCGGGATTTTCGGAACATTCAGTACTTC,CATRNPRDFRNIQYF
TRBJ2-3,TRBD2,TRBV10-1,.,TGCGCCAGCAGCGACCCACTAGCGGCAGATACGCAGTATTTT,CASSDPLAADTQYF
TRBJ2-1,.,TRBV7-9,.,TGTGCCAGCAGCTCCAGCGGGTATAACAATGAGCAGTTCTTC,CASSSSGYNNEQFF
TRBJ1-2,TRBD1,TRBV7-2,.,TGTGCCAGCAGCTTACCTGGGTCGCAGGGGGCGCGGATTGGCTACACCTTC,CASSLPGSQGARIGYTF
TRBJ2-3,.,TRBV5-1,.,TGCGCCAGCAGCCTTAGGAGGAGCACAGATACGCAGTATTTT,CASSLRRSTDTQYF
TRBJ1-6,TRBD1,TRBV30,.,TGTGCCTGGGACCGGGACAGGGCGGGTTCACCCCTCCACTTT,CAWDRDRAGSPLHF
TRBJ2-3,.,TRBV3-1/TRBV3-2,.,TGTGCCAGCAGCCCGCGCGGCACAGATACGCAGTATTTT,CASSPRGTDTQYF
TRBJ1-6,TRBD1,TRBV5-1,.,TGCGCCAGCAGCTTGGCCGGGGACAGGGGGCTTTCACCCCTCCACTTT,CASSLAGDRGLSPLHF
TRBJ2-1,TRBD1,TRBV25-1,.,TGTGCCAGCAGTGAATCGTTGGAGACAGGGAAGTTCTTC,CASSESLETGKFF
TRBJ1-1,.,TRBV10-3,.,TGTGCCATCAGTACCGGGGGTCGCACTGAAGCTTTCTTT,CAISTGGRTEAFF
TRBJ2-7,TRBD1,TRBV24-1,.,TGTGCCACCAGTGATTCGCCGGGACAGGGAAGCTACGAGCAGTACTTC,CATSDSPGQGSYEQYF
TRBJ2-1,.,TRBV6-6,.,TGTGCCAGCAGTTACGTCGGGCTAGGGGGGGGAGCGCAGTTCTTC,CASSYVGLGGGAQFF
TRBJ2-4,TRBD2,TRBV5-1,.,TGCGCCAGCAGCTTGGGACTAGCGGGTATAGCCAAAAACATTCAGTACTTC,CASSLGLAGIAKNIQYF
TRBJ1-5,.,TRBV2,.,TGTGCCAGCAATGGGCAGGGGTTGGGTCAGCCCCAGCATTTT,CASNGQGLGQPQHF
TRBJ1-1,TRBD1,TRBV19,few,TGTGCCAGTAGTATTCGGCAGGGGGATGGGAACACTGAAGCTTTCTTT,CASSIRQGDGNTEAFF
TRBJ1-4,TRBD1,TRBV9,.,TGTGCCAGCAGCGCCGACAGGGGAGGTGAAAAACTGTTTTTT,CASSADRGGEKLFF